These 14 T cell receptor beta chains came from one sample sequenced in a study of T-cell reconstitution after alpha-beta-depleted transplantation in children (dated by TCRdb to 2016 to 2018). The library came from PCR. Reads for this sample came from an Illumina HiSeq 2500. TCR libraries were prepared with molecular barcoding, using unique molecular identifiers to normalize TCRbeta repertoire quantification. The raw public data were reprocessed by TCRdb itself: fastp quality trimming at Q25, MiXCR clonotype calling, in-frame beta chains only. Here each entry gathers all rows of one CDR3 protein and keeps the most common genes and DNA. A total of about 610,000 distinct CDR3 sequences appear in this sample, roughly a tenth of them only once. Jointly, the top ten make up about 4% of the sample. The sample consisted of PBMCs from the stem cell graft donor, taken from the stem cell graft. All receptors derive from a human donor who donated a stem cell graft to a child with acute myeloid leukemia.

This clonotype came up many times. The chain employs TRBV24-1 and TRBJ2-2; 7 bases fit TRBD1. The V gene's germline CDR1 is KGHDR and CDR2 SFDVKD. The CDR3 extends over 19 amino acids. Losses at the gene ends were 1 base for V and 4 bases for J; bases not matched to a gene: 14. CDR3 nucleotides: TGTGCCACCAGTGATTTACCCTGGAGTGACAGGGAGAGCACCGGGGAGCTGTTTTTT. Its translation is CATSDLPWSDRESTGELFF.

This clonotype was detected only a few times. This chain uses TRBV7-1 with TRBJ2-6, with 16 nucleotides matching TRBD2. TRBV7-1 is flagged as an ORF with uncertain function. J was trimmed by 2 bases and V by 3 bases; bases with no gene match: 19. This CDR3 is built from 24 residues. The CDR3 DNA reads TGTGCCAGCAGCTCGAACCCGGGACACCAAAGGGGACTAGCGGGAGGGACTGGGGCCAACGTCCTGACTTTC. Its translation is CASSSNPGHQRGLAGGTGANVLTF.

The genes are TRBV4-3 and TRBJ1-2, with D maybe TRBD1 (6 bases). Germline CDR1 and CDR2: LGHNA and YSLEER. Trimming took off 1 base at V and 4 bases at J, with 13 bases between the two ends. The CDR3 sequence is 15 residues long. CDR3 coding DNA: TGCGCCAGCAGCCAAGTATTGTCAGGGGCCTATGGCTACACCTTC. This gives the protein CASSQVLSGAYGYTF.

This clonotype was found a few times. CDR3 residues: CSATLYGYTF. The CDR3 DNA is TGCAGTGCTACACTCTATGGCTACACCTTC. The chain couples TRBV20-1 to TRBJ1-2; D not certain. The CDR3 covers 10 residues. Germline CDR1 DFQATT, CDR2 SNEGSKA (reference sequence). V was cut by 4 bases and J by 4 bases, with 4 bases left in between.

J is TRBJ2-2 and V is TRBV12-3 or TRBV12-4, with 8 positions matching TRBD2. Trimming cost V 2 bases and J 4 bases; bases outside gene matches: 15. The CDR3 has 19 amino acids. CDR3: CASSLSLSGGRLGTGELFF. DNA for the CDR3: TGTGCCAGCAGTTTATCCCTCAGTGGCGGGAGGTTGGGCACCGGGGAGCTGTTTTTT.

Ten or more counts support this clonotype. V and J are TRBV20-1 and TRBJ1-1, with TRBD1 matching over 7 bases. J gave up 1 base and V 4 bases, and 6 bases lay outside the gene matches. CDR1 DFQATT and CDR2 SNEGSKA come from the germline V gene (reference sequence). The CDR3 contains 14 residues. The chain's CDR3 is CSATYRGANTEAFF. The CDR3 DNA sequence: TGCAGTGCTACCTACAGGGGCGCGAACACTGAAGCTTTCTTT.

This clonotype was seen many times. J is TRBJ2-1 and V is TRBV27; 7 nucleotides match TRBD2. Losses at the gene ends were 4 bases for V and 7 bases for J; bases not matched to a gene: 10. The CDR3 runs 15 residues. Germline assignment: CDR1 MNHEY and CDR2 SMNVEV (reference sequence). The CDR3, as DNA: TGTGCCAGCAGTTCGGGAGGATTAGGCAGAAATGAGCAGTTCTTC. It encodes CASSSGGLGRNEQFF.

This clonotype showed up just a few times. The J gene is TRBJ2-4, the V gene TRBV6-2 or TRBV6-3; 9 bases line up with TRBD2. The V gene end was trimmed by 2 bases and the J gene end by 5 bases; junction bases not matched to a gene: 10. The CDR3 sequence is 17 residues long. The germline V gene encodes CDR1 MNHEY and CDR2 SVGEGT. CDR3: CASSYLPLAGRENIQYF. CDR3 sequence (DNA): TGTGCCAGCAGTTACCTTCCCCTAGCGGGAAGGGAAAACATTCAGTACTTC.

This clonotype is medium-sized by share. V usage is TRBV19 and J usage is TRBJ2-6; D gene uncertain. The CDR3 extends over 13 amino acids. Trimming left V 3 bases short and J 3 bases short, with 3 bases between. Per germline, CDR1 LNHDA and CDR2 SQIVND (reference sequence). The CDR3 DNA follows: TGTGCCAGTAGTATCTTTGGGGCCAACGTCCTGACTTTC. Its translation is CASSIFGANVLTF.

The chain combines TRBV2 with TRBJ1-4; possibly TRBD1 for D (6 bases). Germline assignment: CDR1 SNHLY and CDR2 FYNNEI. The CDR3 is 13 amino acids. The V end lost 6 bases, the J end lost 8 bases, and 13 bases lay between the germline ends. CDR3 protein: CASRGGAEEKLFF. In nucleotides, the CDR3 is TGTGCCAGCAGAGGGGGGGCAGAGGAAAAACTGTTTTTT.

V usage is TRBV7-9 and J usage is TRBJ2-7, with D maybe TRBD1 (6 bases). CDR3 length: 16 amino acids. Trimming took off 6 bases at V and 0 bases at J, with 18 bases between the two ends. CDR1 is SEHNR, CDR2 FQNEAQ, per germline (reference sequence). CDR3 DNA sequence: TGTGCCAGCAGTTCACAAACCGGGACACCCTCCTACGAGCAGTACTTC. Residues: CASSSQTGTPSYEQYF.

The rearrangement links TRBV5-1 to TRBJ2-1, with 9 positions matching TRBD2. Trimming removed 4 bases from V and 4 bases from J; junction bases left unmatched: 6. Germline values: CDR1 SGHRS, CDR2 YFSETQ. The CDR3 extends over 15 amino acids. The CDR3 sequence: CASSGAGLAYNEQFF. For the CDR3, the DNA is TGCGCCAGCAGCGGGGCGGGACTAGCTTACAATGAGCAGTTCTTC. Full variable domain (remainder filled in from reference TRBV5-1 and TRBJ2-1): KAGVTQTPRYLIKTRGQQVTLSCSPISGHRSVSWYQQTPGQGLQFLFEYFSETQRNKGNFPGRFSGRQFSNSRSEMNVSTLELGDSALYLCASSGAGLAYNEQFFGPGTRLTVL.

This clonotype was counted only a few times. The chain employs TRBV14 and TRBJ2-1; 8 bases align to TRBD2. There are 14 residues in the CDR3. CDR1 is SGHDN, CDR2 FVKESK, per germline. V shed 4 bases and J 10 bases; nucleotides not matched to a gene: 9. The CDR3 sequence: CASSLSLAGNEQFF. The CDR3 DNA reads TGTGCCAGCAGCCTTTCATTAGCGGGAAACGAGCAGTTCTTC.

This clonotype was seen at least ten times. The genes are TRBV5-1 and TRBJ1-4, with TRBD1 matching 7 bases. Germline loops: CDR1 SGHRS, CDR2 YFSETQ. The trim removed 2 bases at V and 2 bases at J, leaving 6 bases unmatched. This CDR3 is 16 amino acids long. This CDR3 reads CASSFGDRATNEKLFF. The CDR3, as DNA: TGCGCCAGCAGCTTTGGCGACAGGGCGACTAATGAAAAACTGTTTTTT.